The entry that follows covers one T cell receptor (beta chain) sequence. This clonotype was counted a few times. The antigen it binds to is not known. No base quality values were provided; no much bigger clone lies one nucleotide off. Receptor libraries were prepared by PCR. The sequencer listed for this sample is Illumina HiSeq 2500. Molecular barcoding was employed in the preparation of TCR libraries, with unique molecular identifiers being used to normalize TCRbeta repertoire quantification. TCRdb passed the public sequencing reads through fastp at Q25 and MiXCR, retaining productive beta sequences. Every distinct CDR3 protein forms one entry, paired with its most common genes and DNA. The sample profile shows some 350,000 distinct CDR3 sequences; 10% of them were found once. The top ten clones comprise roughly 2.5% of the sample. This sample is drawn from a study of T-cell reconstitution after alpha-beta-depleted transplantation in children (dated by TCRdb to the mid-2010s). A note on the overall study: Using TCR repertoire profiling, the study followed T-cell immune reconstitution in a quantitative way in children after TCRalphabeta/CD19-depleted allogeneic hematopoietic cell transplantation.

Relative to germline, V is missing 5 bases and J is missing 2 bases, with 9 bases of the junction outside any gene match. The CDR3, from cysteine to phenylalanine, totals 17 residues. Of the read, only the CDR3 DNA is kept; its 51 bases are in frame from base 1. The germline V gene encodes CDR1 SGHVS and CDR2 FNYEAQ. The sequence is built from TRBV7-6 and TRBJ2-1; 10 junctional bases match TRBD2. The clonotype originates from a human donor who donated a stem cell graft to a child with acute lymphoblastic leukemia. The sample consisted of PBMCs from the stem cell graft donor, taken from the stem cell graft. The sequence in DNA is TGTGCCAGCAGCCCCCCAGCCGGGACTAGCGCCTACAATGAGCAGTTCTTC. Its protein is CASSPPAGTSAYNEQFF.